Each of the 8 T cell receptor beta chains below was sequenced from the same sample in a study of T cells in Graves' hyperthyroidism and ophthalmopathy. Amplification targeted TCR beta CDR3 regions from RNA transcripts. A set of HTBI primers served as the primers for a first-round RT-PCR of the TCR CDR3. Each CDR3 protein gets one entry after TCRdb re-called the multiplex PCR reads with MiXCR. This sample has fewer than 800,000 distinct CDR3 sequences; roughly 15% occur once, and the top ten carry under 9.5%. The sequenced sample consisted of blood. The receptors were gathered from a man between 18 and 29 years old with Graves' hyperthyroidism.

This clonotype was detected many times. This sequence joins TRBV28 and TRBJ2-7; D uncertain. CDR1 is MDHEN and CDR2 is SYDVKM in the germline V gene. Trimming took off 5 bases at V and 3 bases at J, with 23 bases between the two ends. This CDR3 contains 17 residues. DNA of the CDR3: TGTGCCAGCAGTCCCCCGGACGGCGGAAGATACCTCTACGAGCAGTACTTC. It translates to CASSPPDGGRYLYEQYF.

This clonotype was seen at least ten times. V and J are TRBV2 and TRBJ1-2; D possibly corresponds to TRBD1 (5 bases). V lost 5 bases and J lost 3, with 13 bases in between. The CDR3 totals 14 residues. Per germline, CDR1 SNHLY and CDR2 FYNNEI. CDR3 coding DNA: TGTGCCAGCAGTTTACAGGAAGGGTACTATGGCTACACCTTC. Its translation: CASSLQEGYYGYTF.

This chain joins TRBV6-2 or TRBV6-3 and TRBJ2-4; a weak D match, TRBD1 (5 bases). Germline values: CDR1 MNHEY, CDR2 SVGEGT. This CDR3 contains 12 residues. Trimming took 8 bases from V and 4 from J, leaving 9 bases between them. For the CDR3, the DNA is TGTGCCAGCGGGGCAAATAAAAACATTCAGTACTTC. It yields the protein CASGANKNIQYF.

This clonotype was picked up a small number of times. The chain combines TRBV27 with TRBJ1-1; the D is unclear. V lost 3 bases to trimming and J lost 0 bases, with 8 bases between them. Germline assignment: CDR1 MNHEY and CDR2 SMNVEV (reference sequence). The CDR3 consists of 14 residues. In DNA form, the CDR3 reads TGTGCCAGCAGTTTTACGGATATGAACACTGAAGCTTTCTTT. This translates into CASSFTDMNTEAFF.

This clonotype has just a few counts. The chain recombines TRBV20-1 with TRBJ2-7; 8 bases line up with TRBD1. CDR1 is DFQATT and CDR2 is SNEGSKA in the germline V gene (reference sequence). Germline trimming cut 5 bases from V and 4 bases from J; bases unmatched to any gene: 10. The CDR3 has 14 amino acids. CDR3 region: CSAPLGRGLYEQYF. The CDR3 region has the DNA TGCAGTGCTCCTCTCGGCAGGGGGCTGTACGAGCAGTACTTC.

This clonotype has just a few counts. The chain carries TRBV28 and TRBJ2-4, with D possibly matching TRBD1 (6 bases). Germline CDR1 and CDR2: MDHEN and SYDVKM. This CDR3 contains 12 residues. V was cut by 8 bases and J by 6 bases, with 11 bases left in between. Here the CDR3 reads CASSGVTNIQYF. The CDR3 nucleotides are TGTGCCAGCTCAGGGGTGACAAACATTCAGTACTTC.

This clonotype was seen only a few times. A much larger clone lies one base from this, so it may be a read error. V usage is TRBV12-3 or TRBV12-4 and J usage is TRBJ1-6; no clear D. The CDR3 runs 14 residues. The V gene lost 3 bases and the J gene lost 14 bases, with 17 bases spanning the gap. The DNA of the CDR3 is TGTGCCAGCAGTTTTGCCGTCTCGGGTGTCACCCTCCACTTT. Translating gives CASSFAVSGVTLHF.

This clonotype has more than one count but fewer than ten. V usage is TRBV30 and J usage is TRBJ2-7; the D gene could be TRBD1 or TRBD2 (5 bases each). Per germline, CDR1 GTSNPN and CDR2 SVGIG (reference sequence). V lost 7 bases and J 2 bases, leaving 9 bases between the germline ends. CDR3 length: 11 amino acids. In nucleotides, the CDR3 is TGTGCCTCGGGGCAGCCCTACGAGCAGTACTTC. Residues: CASGQPYEQYF.